This T cell receptor (beta chain) emerged from a study of T cells in Graves' hyperthyroidism and ophthalmopathy. The CDR3 spans 13 residues. Germline V gene sequence: CDR1 SGHTA, CDR2 FQGTGA. Trimming took off 4 bases at V and 4 bases at J, with 7 bases between the two ends. Amplification of TCR beta CDR3 regions was performed using RNA transcripts as template. The TCR CDR3 first-round RT-PCR relied on the HTBI primer set. TCRdb re-called the multiplex PCR reads with MiXCR, one entry per CDR3 protein. This repertoire shows 130,000 to 150,000 distinct CDR3 sequences, around 21% found once; its top ten account for 67%. Hyperthyroidism was newly diagnosed in patients aged 18 to 65 (duration under 2 months).

Sequencing used blood. V and J are TRBV7-3 and TRBJ2-2; D is unresolved. This clonotype was sampled from a woman in her forties or fifties with Graves' hyperthyroidism that later progressed to Graves' ophthalmopathy. The CDR3 loop is CASSYQSTGELFF. As DNA, the CDR3 is TGTGCCAGCAGCTACCAGTCCACCGGGGAGCTGTTTTTT.